Listed below are T cell receptor beta chains from one sample, sequenced in a study of blood T cell repertoires in COVID-19. TCRdb's table, derived via immunoSEQ multiplex PCR, lists solely in-frame clones and lacks some. The sample lists 200,000 to 300,000 clones, 90% seen once, with about 4% in the top ten. The sequenced sample was peripheral blood. Every receptor here comes from a woman aged 40 to 49 with acute or convalescent COVID-19. CDR3s include the opening cysteine and the closing phenylalanine or tryptophan. A D gene is named only where the DNA matches it firmly. Clone size is shown for a subset of rows, as once, few, many or a class of expanded clone.

D gene: -; clone size: -; J gene: TRBJ1-2; V gene: TRBV11-2; CDR3 DNA: TGTGCCAGCAGCTTAGTCACGGGACACGGCTACTTC; CDR3 protein: CASSLVTGHGYF
D gene: TRBD1; clone size: -; J gene: TRBJ2-6; V gene: TRBV5-1; CDR3 DNA: TGCGCCAGCAGCTTGACAGGGGTTAGCTCTGGGGCCAACGTCCTGACTTTC; CDR3 protein: CASSLTGVSSGANVLTF
D gene: TRBD2; clone size: -; J gene: TRBJ2-3; V gene: TRBV20-1; CDR3 DNA: TGCAGTCTAGCGGGGGAGGCTACGCAGTATTTT; CDR3 protein: CSLAGEATQYF
D gene: TRBD2; clone size: -; J gene: TRBJ2-2; V gene: TRBV3-1/TRBV3-2; CDR3 DNA: TGTGCCAGCGCTCGGGGACTAGCGAACACCGGGGAGCTGTTTTTT; CDR3 protein: CASARGLANTGELFF
D gene: -; clone size: -; J gene: TRBJ2-5; V gene: TRBV5-4; CDR3 DNA: TGTGCCAGCAGCTTTCTGGCCAGCCAAGAGACCCAGTACTTC; CDR3 protein: CASSFLASQETQYF
D gene: TRBD1; clone size: -; J gene: TRBJ2-2; V gene: TRBV30; CDR3 DNA: TGTGCCTGGAGTGTACGAGGACAGGGCAACACCGGGGAGCTGTTTTTT; CDR3 protein: CAWSVRGQGNTGELFF
D gene: TRBD2; clone size: -; J gene: TRBJ2-1; V gene: TRBV6-5; CDR3 DNA: TGTGCCAGCAGTTACAGAGACAGCGGGGATGAGCAGTTCTTC; CDR3 protein: CASSYRDSGDEQFF
D gene: -; clone size: -; J gene: TRBJ2-3; V gene: TRBV6-4; CDR3 DNA: TGTGCCAGCAGTGACTCAGTTGGGGCCCCAGATACGCAGTATTTT; CDR3 protein: CASSDSVGAPDTQYF
D gene: -; clone size: few; J gene: TRBJ1-4; V gene: TRBV10-3; CDR3 DNA: TGTGCCATCAGTGACTCCACCGGACAGGAAAAACTGTTTTTT; CDR3 protein: CAISDSTGQEKLFF
D gene: TRBD2; clone size: -; J gene: TRBJ2-5; V gene: TRBV5-4; CDR3 DNA: TGTGCCAGCAGCCCGGGGGGGATTAGGCAAGAGACCCAGTACTTC; CDR3 protein: CASSPGGIRQETQYF
D gene: TRBD1; clone size: -; J gene: TRBJ1-2; V gene: TRBV9; CDR3 DNA: TGTGCCAGCAGCACATTCCCCCGGGACAGGACCTATGGCTACACCTTC; CDR3 protein: CASSTFPRDRTYGYTF
D gene: TRBD1; clone size: -; J gene: TRBJ1-5; V gene: TRBV7-2; CDR3 DNA: TGTGCCAGCAGCTTAGAATCCCAGGGGGCCCAGCATTTT; CDR3 protein: CASSLESQGAQHF
D gene: TRBD1; clone size: -; J gene: TRBJ1-6; V gene: TRBV5-8; CDR3 DNA: TGTGCCAGCAGCTCACCCCCGCCGGGACAGTATAATTCACCCCTCCACTTT; CDR3 protein: CASSSPPPGQYNSPLHF
D gene: -; clone size: -; J gene: TRBJ1-1; V gene: TRBV5-1; CDR3 DNA: TGCGCCAGCAGCGAGTCCAGGCGGAACACTGAAGCTTTCTTT; CDR3 protein: CASSESRRNTEAFF
D gene: -; clone size: -; J gene: TRBJ1-6; V gene: TRBV2; CDR3 DNA: TGTGCCACCTCGGGACTCCCTGCTTCTTCCCTCCACTTT; CDR3 protein: CATSGLPASSLHF
D gene: TRBD2; clone size: -; J gene: TRBJ2-2; V gene: TRBV9; CDR3 DNA: TGTGCCAGCAGCACCCGTTATGGGGGGGGGAGCACCGGGGAGCTGTTTTTT; CDR3 protein: CASSTRYGGGSTGELFF
D gene: TRBD1; clone size: -; J gene: TRBJ1-3; V gene: TRBV6-5; CDR3 DNA: TGTGCCAGCAGTTCTCGGGACAGAGGAAACACCATATATTTT; CDR3 protein: CASSSRDRGNTIYF
D gene: -; clone size: -; J gene: TRBJ2-5; V gene: TRBV24-1; CDR3 DNA: TGTGCCACCAGTACAGGGTCACAAGAGACCCAGTACTTC; CDR3 protein: CATSTGSQETQYF
D gene: TRBD1; clone size: -; J gene: TRBJ1-2; V gene: TRBV19; CDR3 DNA: TGTGCCAGTAGTATGGCAAGGGGGACAGGGAGGATCTATGGCTACACCTTC; CDR3 protein: CASSMARGTGRIYGYTF
D gene: TRBD2; clone size: once; J gene: TRBJ2-5; V gene: TRBV5-1; CDR3 DNA: TGCGCCAGCAGCCCTCTAGCGGGGGCCCGTCGTGAGACCCAGTACTTC; CDR3 protein: CASSPLAGARRETQYF
D gene: TRBD1; clone size: -; J gene: TRBJ1-2; V gene: TRBV4-2; CDR3 DNA: TGTGCCAGCAGCCAAGGACAGGGGGCGAGCTATGGCTACACCTTC; CDR3 protein: CASSQGQGASYGYTF
D gene: -; clone size: once; J gene: TRBJ1-4; V gene: TRBV18; CDR3 DNA: TGTGCCAGCTCACAGAGTACTAATGAAAAACTGTTTTTT; CDR3 protein: CASSQSTNEKLFF